The present T cell receptor beta chain was sequenced within a study of T cell changes during pregnancy in multiple sclerosis. The repertoire was sequenced with immunoSEQ multiplex PCR; TCRdb's copy has only in-frame clones and lacks some. Here the sample spans approximately 100,000 clones, about 94% being singletons. The CDR3 length is 14 residues. The V end was cut by 1 base, the J end by 1 base, with 9 bases between. Germline assignment: CDR1 SGHKS and CDR2 YYEKEE (reference sequence). The chain is built from TRBV5-5 and TRBJ2-7; no reliable D call. The TCR comes from a female donor with multiple sclerosis, enrolled in a pregnancy study. Sequencing was performed on peripheral blood, taken before pregnancy. As DNA, the CDR3 is TGTGCCAGCAGCTTGACATGGGCTTCCTACGAGCAGTACTTC. It yields the protein CASSLTWASYEQYF. The entire variable domain, with the rest obtained from reference TRBV5-5 and TRBJ2-7, is as follows: DAGVTQSPTHLIKTRGQQVTLRCSPISGHKSVSWYQQVLGQGPQFIFQYYEKEERGRGNFPDRFSARQFPNYSSELNVNALLLGDSALYLCASSLTWASYEQYFGPGTRLTVT.